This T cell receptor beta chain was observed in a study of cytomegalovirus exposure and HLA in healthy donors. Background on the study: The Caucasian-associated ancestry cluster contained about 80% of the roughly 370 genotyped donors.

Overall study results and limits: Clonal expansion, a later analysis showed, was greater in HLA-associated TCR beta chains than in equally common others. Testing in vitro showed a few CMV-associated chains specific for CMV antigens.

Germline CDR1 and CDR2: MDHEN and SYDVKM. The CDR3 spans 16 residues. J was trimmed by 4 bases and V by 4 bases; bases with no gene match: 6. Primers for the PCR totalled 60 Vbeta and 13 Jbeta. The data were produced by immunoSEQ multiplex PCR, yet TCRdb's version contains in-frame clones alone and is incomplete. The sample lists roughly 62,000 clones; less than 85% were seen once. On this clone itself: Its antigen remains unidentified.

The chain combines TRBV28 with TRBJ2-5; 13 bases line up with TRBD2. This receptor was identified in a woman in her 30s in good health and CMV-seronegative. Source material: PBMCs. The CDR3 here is CASSSGTSGVRETQYF. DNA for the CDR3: TGTGCCAGCAGTTCCGGGACTAGCGGGGTCCGAGAGACCCAGTACTTC.